Listed below are T cell receptor beta chains from one sample, sequenced in a study of blood T cell repertoires in COVID-19. Generated by immunoSEQ multiplex PCR, the TCRdb table keeps only in-frame clones and is missing some. The profile covers about 400,000 clones, with 88% appearing a single time and 2% to 2.5% taken by the ten largest. The specimen sequenced was PBMCs or T cells enriched from blood (not recorded which). These receptors originate from a woman aged 40 to 49 with acute COVID-19. Both conserved end residues are part of each CDR3. The order of the fields is J gene, D gene, clone size, V gene, CDR3 DNA, CDR3 protein. The D gene is left open where the match is weak. Only some rows state a clone size, as once, few, many or a class for expanded clones.

J gene: TRBJ1-6; D gene: NA; clone size: NA; V gene: TRBV6-2/TRBV6-3; CDR3 DNA: TGTGCCAGCAGTTACGGGCCGTATAATTCACCCCTCCACTTT; CDR3 protein: CASSYGPYNSPLHF
J gene: TRBJ2-3; D gene: TRBD2; clone size: NA; V gene: TRBV15; CDR3 DNA: TGTGCCACCAGCAGAGGTAGCGGGGGGGCTTATACGCAGTATTTT; CDR3 protein: CATSRGSGGAYTQYF
J gene: TRBJ2-2; D gene: NA; clone size: NA; V gene: TRBV18; CDR3 DNA: TGTGCCAGCGGACAGACGAACACCGGGGAGCTGTTTTTT; CDR3 protein: CASGQTNTGELFF
J gene: TRBJ1-2; D gene: NA; clone size: once; V gene: TRBV5-1; CDR3 DNA: TGCGCCAGCAGCCTGACACCTAACTATGGCTACACCTTC; CDR3 protein: CASSLTPNYGYTF
J gene: TRBJ1-1; D gene: NA; clone size: few; V gene: TRBV5-1; CDR3 DNA: TGCGCCAGCAGCGCCGGACAGATTTTGAATGAAGCTTTCTTT; CDR3 protein: CASSAGQILNEAFF
J gene: TRBJ2-3; D gene: TRBD1; clone size: NA; V gene: TRBV6-5; CDR3 DNA: TGTGCCAGCACCCGACAGGGGGCAGGAGATACGCAGTATTTT; CDR3 protein: CASTRQGAGDTQYF
J gene: TRBJ2-1; D gene: TRBD2; clone size: NA; V gene: TRBV3-1/TRBV3-2; CDR3 DNA: TGTGCCAGCAGCCAACCGGGACTAGCGGGGGGGGGATTCTACAATGAGCAGTTCTTC; CDR3 protein: CASSQPGLAGGGFYNEQFF
J gene: TRBJ1-5; D gene: TRBD1; clone size: once; V gene: TRBV19; CDR3 DNA: TGTGCCAGTAGGGACAGGACCAATCAGCCCCAGCATTTT; CDR3 protein: CASRDRTNQPQHF
J gene: TRBJ2-1; D gene: TRBD2; clone size: NA; V gene: TRBV2; CDR3 DNA: TGTGCCAGCAGCGGGGGGGTTTTTGAAGAGCAGTTCTTC; CDR3 protein: CASSGGVFEEQFF
J gene: TRBJ1-2; D gene: TRBD1; clone size: NA; V gene: TRBV19; CDR3 DNA: TGTGCCAGTAGTAAAGGGACAGTGGACTATGGCTACACCTTC; CDR3 protein: CASSKGTVDYGYTF
J gene: TRBJ2-1; D gene: NA; clone size: NA; V gene: TRBV27; CDR3 DNA: TGTGCCAGCAGTCTCCACAATGAGCAGTTCTTC; CDR3 protein: CASSLHNEQFF
J gene: TRBJ2-5; D gene: NA; clone size: NA; V gene: TRBV9; CDR3 DNA: TGTGCCAGCAGCGTGAATACAGGAGGGGAGACCCAGTACTTC; CDR3 protein: CASSVNTGGETQYF
J gene: TRBJ2-1; D gene: TRBD2; clone size: once; V gene: TRBV7-2; CDR3 DNA: TGTGCCAGCAGCTTGGGACTAGCGGTGGATGAGCAGTTCTTC; CDR3 protein: CASSLGLAVDEQFF
J gene: TRBJ1-6; D gene: NA; clone size: once; V gene: TRBV6-5; CDR3 DNA: TGTGCCAGCAGGAGGGCAGTGAGTTCACCCCTCCACTTT; CDR3 protein: CASRRAVSSPLHF
J gene: TRBJ2-3; D gene: TRBD2; clone size: few; V gene: TRBV3-1/TRBV3-2; CDR3 DNA: TGTGCCAGCAGCCCGCTCACTAGCGGGGGCTACACAGATACGCAGTATTTT; CDR3 protein: CASSPLTSGGYTDTQYF
J gene: TRBJ2-7; D gene: NA; clone size: NA; V gene: TRBV7-8; CDR3 DNA: TGTGCCAGCAGCCCCAAAGACAACTACGAGCAGTACTTC; CDR3 protein: CASSPKDNYEQYF
J gene: TRBJ2-7; D gene: TRBD1; clone size: NA; V gene: TRBV7-6; CDR3 DNA: TGTGCCAGCAGCCTACAGGGGCTAGCCTACGAGCAGTACTTC; CDR3 protein: CASSLQGLAYEQYF
J gene: TRBJ2-3; D gene: NA; clone size: NA; V gene: TRBV5-1; CDR3 DNA: TGCGCCAGCAGCTTGGGTGGGGGGGGCCGGTTGGATACGCAGTATTTT; CDR3 protein: CASSLGGGGRLDTQYF
J gene: TRBJ2-3; D gene: NA; clone size: NA; V gene: TRBV21-1; CDR3 DNA: TGTGCCAGCAGCAAAGACGTCGGGGGGTCCCTGTGGCGCACAGATACGCAGTATTTT; CDR3 protein: CASSKDVGGSLWRTDTQYF
J gene: TRBJ2-3; D gene: NA; clone size: NA; V gene: TRBV30; CDR3 DNA: TGTGCCTGGAAGGTCGGGGGTGCAGATACGCAGTATTTT; CDR3 protein: CAWKVGGADTQYF
J gene: TRBJ1-1; D gene: NA; clone size: few; V gene: TRBV7-8; CDR3 DNA: TGTGCCAGCAGCTCACCTGTGGGGCCGGGGGTCACTGAAGCTTTCTTT; CDR3 protein: CASSSPVGPGVTEAFF
J gene: TRBJ1-5; D gene: NA; clone size: NA; V gene: TRBV21-1; CDR3 DNA: TGTGCCAGCAGCAAAGGACCCGACAGTAGCAATCAGCCCCAGCATTTT; CDR3 protein: CASSKGPDSSNQPQHF
J gene: TRBJ1-4; D gene: TRBD1; clone size: NA; V gene: TRBV7-2; CDR3 DNA: TGTGCCAGCAGCTTAGGTTGGACAGGGCCTGAAAAACTGTTTTTT; CDR3 protein: CASSLGWTGPEKLFF
J gene: TRBJ2-5; D gene: NA; clone size: NA; V gene: TRBV30; CDR3 DNA: TGTGCCTGGAGTCCCGCTCGAGGGCGGGCAGAGACCCAGTACTTC; CDR3 protein: CAWSPARGRAETQYF
J gene: TRBJ1-6; D gene: TRBD1; clone size: NA; V gene: TRBV19; CDR3 DNA: TGTGCCAGTAGTATCCCAGGACAGGGAAATTCACCCCTCCACTTT; CDR3 protein: CASSIPGQGNSPLHF
J gene: TRBJ2-1; D gene: TRBD2; clone size: once; V gene: TRBV7-6; CDR3 DNA: TGTGCCAGCAGCCCCCAACCCGGGGGGATCAATGAGCAGTTCTTC; CDR3 protein: CASSPQPGGINEQFF
J gene: TRBJ2-4; D gene: TRBD1; clone size: NA; V gene: TRBV30; CDR3 DNA: TGTGCCTGGAGTGTAGGACAGGGTCTGAACATTCAGTACTTC; CDR3 protein: CAWSVGQGLNIQYF
J gene: TRBJ1-2; D gene: NA; clone size: NA; V gene: TRBV5-1; CDR3 DNA: TGCGCCAGCACCCGATTCAGGGCAGATCCCCCCTCAGGCTACACCTTC; CDR3 protein: CASTRFRADPPSGYTF
J gene: TRBJ2-3; D gene: NA; clone size: NA; V gene: TRBV30; CDR3 DNA: TGTGCCTGGATAACCAGGGCTCATACGCAGTATTTT; CDR3 protein: CAWITRAHTQYF
J gene: TRBJ2-1; D gene: NA; clone size: NA; V gene: TRBV11-2; CDR3 DNA: TGTGCCAGCAGCTTAGATAGGACTCAAAATGAGCAGTTCTTC; CDR3 protein: CASSLDRTQNEQFF
J gene: TRBJ1-5; D gene: NA; clone size: NA; V gene: TRBV5-1; CDR3 DNA: TGCGCCAGCAGCCCGGGACTCGGGGCTGGGGGTCAGCCCCAGCATTTT; CDR3 protein: CASSPGLGAGGQPQHF
J gene: TRBJ1-5; D gene: TRBD1; clone size: NA; V gene: TRBV4-1; CDR3 DNA: TGCGCCAGCAGCCCTCGGGACAGGGGGAGCAATCAGCCCCAGCATTTT; CDR3 protein: CASSPRDRGSNQPQHF
J gene: TRBJ2-1; D gene: TRBD2; clone size: NA; V gene: TRBV15; CDR3 DNA: TGTGCCACCAGCAGAGCACTGACTAGCGGGGGCTTTAGCTCCTACAATGAGCAGTTCTTC; CDR3 protein: CATSRALTSGGFSSYNEQFF
J gene: TRBJ1-6; D gene: TRBD1; clone size: few; V gene: TRBV5-6; CDR3 DNA: TGTGCCAGCCGGGACAGGGATGGTTCACCCCTCCACTTT; CDR3 protein: CASRDRDGSPLHF
J gene: TRBJ1-2; D gene: NA; clone size: NA; V gene: TRBV24-1; CDR3 DNA: TGTGCCACCAGTGATCGGGGGGTATATGGCTACACCTTC; CDR3 protein: CATSDRGVYGYTF
J gene: TRBJ1-3; D gene: NA; clone size: NA; V gene: TRBV2; CDR3 DNA: TGTGCCAGCAGCTTCTCTGGAAACACCATATATTTT; CDR3 protein: CASSFSGNTIYF
J gene: TRBJ2-7; D gene: NA; clone size: NA; V gene: TRBV7-9; CDR3 DNA: TGTGCCAGCAGGAGGGATGGGGATCCTCGGCCCTACGAGCAGTACTTC; CDR3 protein: CASRRDGDPRPYEQYF
J gene: TRBJ1-1; D gene: TRBD1; clone size: NA; V gene: TRBV10-3; CDR3 DNA: TGTGCCATCAGTGCTTCAGGGGGCATGATCACTGAAGCTTTCTTT; CDR3 protein: CAISASGGMITEAFF
J gene: TRBJ2-7; D gene: NA; clone size: NA; V gene: TRBV10-3; CDR3 DNA: TGTGCCATCAGGGAAGCCGGGTACGAGCAGTACTTC; CDR3 protein: CAIREAGYEQYF
J gene: TRBJ2-1; D gene: TRBD2; clone size: NA; V gene: TRBV7-8; CDR3 DNA: TGTGCCAGCAGCTTAGTACTAGCGGGGGTCTACAATGAGCAGTTCTTC; CDR3 protein: CASSLVLAGVYNEQFF
J gene: TRBJ2-1; D gene: NA; clone size: NA; V gene: TRBV9; CDR3 DNA: TGTGCCAGCAGCGTGACAGATTACAATGAGCAGTTCTTC; CDR3 protein: CASSVTDYNEQFF
J gene: TRBJ2-1; D gene: NA; clone size: once; V gene: TRBV11-2; CDR3 DNA: TGTGCCAGCAGCTTAGACGGGACTCTATACAATGAGCAGTTCTTC; CDR3 protein: CASSLDGTLYNEQFF
J gene: TRBJ1-2; D gene: NA; clone size: few; V gene: TRBV12-5; CDR3 DNA: TGTGCTAGTGGTTTGGCCGGGACAACGATTAACTATGGCTACACCTTC; CDR3 protein: CASGLAGTTINYGYTF
J gene: TRBJ2-3; D gene: TRBD2; clone size: NA; V gene: TRBV20-1; CDR3 DNA: TGCAGTGCTAGTGGCCCCCGAGGGAGCGGGGTAACCACAGATACGCAGTATTTT; CDR3 protein: CSASGPRGSGVTTDTQYF
J gene: TRBJ2-1; D gene: NA; clone size: NA; V gene: TRBV7-9; CDR3 DNA: TGTGCCAGCAGCCCCTTAAGCGAGCAGTTCTTC; CDR3 protein: CASSPLSEQFF
J gene: TRBJ1-2; D gene: TRBD1; clone size: once; V gene: TRBV7-9; CDR3 DNA: TGTGCCGGGACTCGGACAGGGGCTAACTATGGCTACACCTTC; CDR3 protein: CAGTRTGANYGYTF
J gene: TRBJ2-3; D gene: TRBD2; clone size: once; V gene: TRBV24-1; CDR3 DNA: TGTGCCACCGCCCCCGGGGGGTCAGCAGATACGCAGTATTTT; CDR3 protein: CATAPGGSADTQYF
J gene: TRBJ2-3; D gene: NA; clone size: NA; V gene: TRBV4-1; CDR3 DNA: TGCGCCAGCAGCCAAGATGGACTCCGTATTAGTGCAGATACGCAGTATTTT; CDR3 protein: CASSQDGLRISADTQYF
J gene: TRBJ2-3; D gene: TRBD2; clone size: NA; V gene: TRBV11-3; CDR3 DNA: TGTGCCAGCAGCCCCGGGGGGGCGGATACGCAGTATTTT; CDR3 protein: CASSPGGADTQYF
J gene: TRBJ2-5; D gene: NA; clone size: NA; V gene: TRBV3-1/TRBV3-2; CDR3 DNA: TGTGCCAGCAGCCAAGGAGGGAACCAAGAGACCCAGTACTTC; CDR3 protein: CASSQGGNQETQYF
J gene: TRBJ1-1; D gene: TRBD1; clone size: NA; V gene: TRBV2; CDR3 DNA: TGTGCCAGCAGCCAATCCGGGACAGGGGGAAAAAACACTGAAGCTTTCTTT; CDR3 protein: CASSQSGTGGKNTEAFF
J gene: TRBJ1-2; D gene: NA; clone size: NA; V gene: TRBV14; CDR3 DNA: TGTGCCAGCAGCCATACATACATTAACTATGGCTACACCTTC; CDR3 protein: CASSHTYINYGYTF
J gene: TRBJ2-3; D gene: TRBD2; clone size: NA; V gene: TRBV7-2; CDR3 DNA: TGTGCCAGCAGCTTTCGTCTAGCGGGGGGCGGCACAGATACGCAGTATTTT; CDR3 protein: CASSFRLAGGGTDTQYF
J gene: TRBJ2-2; D gene: NA; clone size: NA; V gene: TRBV7-9; CDR3 DNA: TGTGCCAGCAGCTTAAGAGGGATCGACACCGGGGAGCTGTTTTTT; CDR3 protein: CASSLRGIDTGELFF
J gene: TRBJ1-2; D gene: TRBD1; clone size: NA; V gene: TRBV5-1; CDR3 DNA: TGCGCCAGCAGCTTGGACCGACAGGGGGCTGGCTACACCTTC; CDR3 protein: CASSLDRQGAGYTF
J gene: TRBJ2-7; D gene: NA; clone size: NA; V gene: TRBV7-6; CDR3 DNA: TGTGCCAGCAGCCGAGAGGGACTCGCTAACTACGAGCAGTACTTC; CDR3 protein: CASSREGLANYEQYF
J gene: TRBJ2-1; D gene: TRBD1; clone size: NA; V gene: TRBV3-1/TRBV3-2; CDR3 DNA: TGTGCCAGCAGCACGCGGACAGGGGGCGCGGCATACAATGAGCAGTTCTTC; CDR3 protein: CASSTRTGGAAYNEQFF
J gene: TRBJ1-4; D gene: TRBD1; clone size: NA; V gene: TRBV25-1; CDR3 DNA: TGTGCCAGCAGTGATCGGGGACAGGAAAAACTGTTTTTT; CDR3 protein: CASSDRGQEKLFF
J gene: TRBJ2-7; D gene: TRBD1; clone size: NA; V gene: TRBV24-1; CDR3 DNA: TGTGCCACCAGTGGACAGGGGTACTTTGACGAGCAGTACTTC; CDR3 protein: CATSGQGYFDEQYF